This entry lists 27 T cell receptor beta chains sequenced from one sample in a study of blood T cell repertoires in COVID-19. Repertoires were generated with immunoSEQ multiplex PCR, while TCRdb's copy carries only in-frame clones and drops some. This table holds about 77,000 clones, around 90% found once. The sample taken for sequencing was peripheral blood. Receptors were obtained from a woman of 80 years or more with active or convalescent COVID-19.

The chain is built from TRBV5-1 and TRBJ2-7, with TRBD2 matching over 12 bases. The CDR3 totals 16 residues. Germline V gene lookup returns CDR1 SGHRS and CDR2 YFSETQ. V trimming: 4 bases; J trimming: 0 bases; junction bases outside the gene matches: 5. This CDR3 reads CASSRTSGASSYEQYF. The CDR3 DNA reads TGCGCCAGCAGCAGGACTAGCGGGGCCAGCTCCTACGAGCAGTACTTC.

The chain has TRBV5-1 and TRBJ2-5; 9 positions match TRBD1. V lost 4 bases and J lost 5; bases outside the gene matches: 9. Germline-derived CDR1 and CDR2 are SGHRS and YFSETQ. CDR3 length: 15 residues. The CDR3 spells CASSPLQGAGETQYF. CDR3 sequence (DNA): TGCGCCAGCAGCCCACTACAGGGGGCCGGGGAGACCCAGTACTTC.

The chain joins TRBV18 to TRBJ2-7; 7 bases match TRBD1. The CDR3 is 12 amino acids. In germline, CDR1 is KGHSH, CDR2 LQKENI. After removal of 5 bases from V and 4 bases from J, the junction contained 2 bases not matched to a gene. The CDR3 DNA sequence: TGTGCCAGCTCATTGGACAGGTACGAGCAGTACTTC. The encoded protein is CASSLDRYEQYF.

The chain links TRBV24-1 to TRBJ2-3; 16 bases fit TRBD2. Germline V gene data show CDR1 as KGHDR and CDR2 as SFDVKD. The ends lost 4 bases at V and 0 bases at J; junction bases unmatched: 3. The CDR3 runs to 18 residues. This CDR3 reads CATSDSGLAGGSTDTQYF. In DNA form, the CDR3 reads TGTGCCACCAGTGACTCGGGACTAGCGGGGGGGAGCACAGATACGCAGTATTTT.

This chain links TRBV7-8 with TRBJ1-1; no reliable D call. Germline assignment: CDR1 SGHVS and CDR2 FQNEAQ. The CDR3 covers 17 residues. Trimming shortened V by 0 bases and J by 0 bases, and 14 bases separated the two germline ends. The CDR3 region is CASSLAATVRMNTEAFF. The DNA for the CDR3 is TGTGCCAGCAGCTTAGCGGCCACAGTTCGGATGAACACTGAAGCTTTCTTT. Variable domain in full (rest from reference TRBV7-8 and TRBJ1-1): GAGVSQSPRYKVAKRGQDVALRCDPISGHVSLFWYQQALGQGPEFLTYFQNEAQLDKSGLPSDRFFAERPEGSVSTLKIQRTQQEDSAVYLCASSLAATVRMNTEAFFGQGTRLTVV.

The V and J genes are TRBV6-4 and TRBJ1-5; 8 nucleotides line up with TRBD1. Germline V gives CDR1 MRHNA, CDR2 SNTAGT. The CDR3 sequence is 16 residues long. V lost 6 bases to trimming and J lost 6 bases; unmatched junction nucleotides: 13. This CDR3 reads CASRSRTGPLGQPQHF. The CDR3 bases are TGTGCCAGCAGATCCCGGACAGGGCCCCTAGGTCAGCCCCAGCATTTT.

The gene calls are TRBV28 and TRBJ2-1; 10 bases align to TRBD2. CDR1 is MDHEN and CDR2 is SYDVKM in the germline V gene. The junction had 2 bases not matched to a gene; V was cut back by 3 bases and J by 9 bases. CDR3 length: 13 residues. Written as DNA, the CDR3 is TGTGCCAGCAGTTTCGGACTAGCGGTTGAGCAGTTCTTC. Its translation is CASSFGLAVEQFF.

The chain uses TRBV19 and TRBJ1-5, with 7 bases that match TRBD1. Germline trimming cut 6 bases from V and 5 bases from J; bases unmatched to any gene: 4. The CDR3 has 13 amino acids. Germline V gene sequence: CDR1 LNHDA, CDR2 SQIVND (reference sequence). The CDR3 region has the DNA TGTGCCAGTAGCGACAGGGTTGATCAGCCCCAGCATTTT. Protein: CASSDRVDQPQHF.

J is TRBJ2-3 and V is TRBV28; D might be TRBD2 (6 bases). The CDR3 is 14 amino acids. Trimming left V 3 bases short and J 2 bases short, with 9 bases between. Germline V gives CDR1 MDHEN, CDR2 SYDVKM. The CDR3 sequence: CASSLAGITDTQYF. CDR3 in DNA: TGTGCCAGCAGTTTGGCGGGGATCACAGATACGCAGTATTTT.

The rearrangement links TRBV6-5 to TRBJ1-4; 8 nucleotides align to TRBD1. The CDR3 length is 15 residues. The germline CDR1 and CDR2 sequences are MNHEY and SVGAGI. J gave up 1 base and V 6 bases, and 4 bases lay outside the gene matches. The CDR3 coding sequence is TGTGCCAGCAGACGCACAGGGGGAACTAATGAAAAACTGTTTTTT. As protein: CASRRTGGTNEKLFF.

This clone was seen only once. The gene calls are TRBV2 and TRBJ2-5; 11 nucleotides align to TRBD2. This CDR3 has 16 residues. V gave up 6 bases and J gave up 2 bases; unmatched junction bases: 8. The germline V gene encodes CDR1 SNHLY and CDR2 FYNNEI. The CDR3 is CASRGGIAGGQETQYF. As DNA, the CDR3 is TGTGCCAGCAGGGGCGGGATAGCGGGGGGGCAAGAGACCCAGTACTTC.

The chain employs TRBV4-1 and TRBJ2-2, with D possibly TRBD2 on 5 matching bases. The V gene's germline CDR1 is MGHRA and CDR2 YSYEKL. With 0 bases removed from V and 7 bases from J, the gap between germline ends came to 6 bases. CDR3 size: 13 residues. In DNA form, the CDR3 reads TGCGCCAGCAGCCAAGAAAGCGGCGGGGAGCTGTTTTTT. As protein: CASSQESGGELFF.

The chain carries TRBV4-2 and TRBJ2-3, with 9 positions matching TRBD2. This CDR3 comprises 14 residues. Germline CDR1 and CDR2: LGHNA and YNFKEQ. With 5 bases clipped from V and 3 bases from J, the junction kept 3 bases outside the gene matches. The CDR3 here is CASSSSGGTDTQYF. For the CDR3, the DNA is TGTGCCAGCAGCTCAAGCGGGGGGACAGATACGCAGTATTTT.

The chain has TRBV6-5 and TRBJ2-7, with D hard to call. This CDR3 contains 15 residues. The germline V gene encodes CDR1 MNHEY and CDR2 SVGAGI. CDR3 DNA: TGTGCTATCATGTCCGGGTCCTCACCCTTCTACGAGCAGTACTTC. Translation gives CAIMSGSSPFYEQYF.

This sequence joins TRBV5-4 and TRBJ1-6; D is possibly TRBD1 (5 bases). The CDR3 covers 14 residues. Deletions cut 1 base from V and 7 bases from J, with 9 bases between. CDR1 is SGHNT and CDR2 is YYREEE in the germline V gene (reference sequence). The CDR3 nucleotides read TGTGCCAGCAGCTTGCCAGGGAGGAATTCACCCCTCCACTTT. Translating it yields CASSLPGRNSPLHF.

The rearrangement links TRBV6-4 to TRBJ2-3; 8 nucleotides line up with TRBD2. CDR1 and CDR2 (germline): MRHNA, SNTAGT. This CDR3 is built from 15 residues. Germline trimming cut 8 bases from V and 5 bases from J; bases unmatched to any gene: 12. CDR3 DNA sequence: TGTGCCAGCCCGGCCCCAGCGGGGGCCGGAGATACGCAGTATTTT. It specifies CASPAPAGAGDTQYF.

CDR3 nucleotide sequence: TGTGCCAGCAGCTTAGTGTGGGGGCCCGGGGAGCTGTTTTTT. As protein: CASSLVWGPGELFF. The chain has TRBV7-8 and TRBJ2-2, with D tentatively TRBD1 (6 bases). The CDR3 covers 14 residues. Trimming took 1 base from V and 6 from J, leaving 9 bases between them. Per germline, CDR1 SGHVS and CDR2 FQNEAQ.

The chain is built from TRBV19 and TRBJ2-6; 10 bases map to TRBD1. The CDR3 is 16 residues long. The trim removed 10 bases at V and 3 bases at J, leaving 9 bases unmatched. The germline V gene has CDR1 LNHDA and CDR2 SQIVND (reference sequence). The CDR3 DNA is TGTGCCACCGTAGGGACAGGGGAATTTGGGGCCAACGTCCTGACTTTC. It codes for CATVGTGEFGANVLTF.

J is TRBJ1-1 and V is TRBV24-1, with 10 bases matching TRBD1. The V segment lost 7 bases and the J segment 3 bases; nucleotides outside the gene matches: 1. Germline CDR1 reads KGHDR; CDR2 reads SFDVKD. The CDR3 is made up of 13 amino acids. This CDR3 is CATSGQGDTEAFF. The CDR3 bases are TGTGCCACCAGCGGACAGGGGGACACTGAAGCTTTCTTT.

V usage is TRBV19 and J usage is TRBJ2-1, with 12 bases lining up with TRBD2. Trimming at V came to 4 bases and at J to 7 bases, leaving 5 bases not matched to a gene. This CDR3 is built from 15 residues. Germline V gives CDR1 LNHDA, CDR2 SQIVND (reference sequence). CDR3 protein: CASSTRTSGVNEQFF. The CDR3 bases are TGTGCCAGTAGTACCCGGACTAGCGGGGTTAATGAGCAGTTCTTC.

This clone was recorded only once. The chain employs TRBV6-5 and TRBJ2-1; D might be TRBD1 (6 bases). Germline V gene data show CDR1 as MNHEY and CDR2 as SVGAGI. The CDR3 has 15 amino acids. V lost 6 bases and J lost 2, with 14 bases in between. The CDR3 reads CASRKDSNTYNEQFF. CDR3 sequence (DNA): TGTGCCAGCAGGAAGGACAGTAATACCTACAATGAGCAGTTCTTC.

This rearrangement joins TRBV7-9 to TRBJ1-6, with 7 bases lining up with TRBD1. With 2 bases clipped from V and 6 bases from J, the junction kept 7 bases outside the gene matches. The CDR3 extends over 16 amino acids. CDR1 is SEHNR and CDR2 is FQNEAQ in the germline V gene (reference sequence). The CDR3 sequence: CASSLTGQGGNSPLHF. In DNA, the CDR3 is TGTGCCAGCAGCTTAACAGGTCAGGGGGGTAATTCACCCCTCCACTTT.

The V and J genes are TRBV30 and TRBJ1-4; D not resolved. With 1 base removed from V and 13 bases from J, the gap between germline ends came to 10 bases. CDR1 is GTSNPN, CDR2 SVGIG, per germline (reference sequence). The CDR3 covers 11 residues. The CDR3 coding sequence is TGTGCCTGGAGTGACAGTCTCGGACTGTTTTTT. It specifies CAWSDSLGLFF. The full variable domain, rest sourced from reference TRBV30 and TRBJ1-4, is SQTIHQWPATLVQPVGSPLSLECTVEGTSNPNLYWYRQAAGRGLQLLFYSVGIGQISSEVPQNLSASRPQDRQFILSSKKLLLSDSGFYLCAWSDSLGLFFGSGTQLSVL.

This rearrangement joins TRBV2 to TRBJ2-1; 7 bases map to TRBD1. The germline gives CDR1 SNHLY, CDR2 FYNNEI. The CDR3 is 16 amino acids. The V and J ends lost 6 bases and 0 bases, in that order; junction bases with no gene match: 8. This CDR3 is CASSYPRDSSYNEQFF. CDR3 coding DNA: TGTGCCAGCAGCTACCCCCGGGACAGCTCCTACAATGAGCAGTTCTTC.

The chain joins TRBV5-6 to TRBJ1-5, with D maybe TRBD1 (6 bases). The CDR3 has 15 amino acids. Germline loops: CDR1 SGHDT, CDR2 YYEEEE. Deletions cut 5 bases from V and 5 bases from J, with 17 bases between. This CDR3 reads CASREQGRVDQPQHF. CDR3 coding DNA: TGTGCCAGCAGGGAACAGGGCAGGGTGGATCAGCCCCAGCATTTT. Full variable domain (missing parts from reference TRBV5-6 and TRBJ1-5): DAGVTQSPTHLIKTRGQQVTLRCSPKSGHDTVSWYQQALGQGPQFIFQYYEEEERQRGNFPDRFSGHQFPNYSSELNVNALLLGDSALYLCASREQGRVDQPQHFGDGTRLSIL.

The V gene is TRBV5-1, the J gene TRBJ1-5; weak D call: TRBD1 (5 bases). The germline V gene encodes CDR1 SGHRS and CDR2 YFSETQ. The CDR3 extends over 15 amino acids. Trimming removed 0 bases at V and 2 bases at J, with 9 bases between. DNA of the CDR3: TGCGCCAGCAGCTTGGGGCAGGGCCGCAATCAGCCCCAGCATTTT. This gives the protein CASSLGQGRNQPQHF.

V is TRBV28 and J is TRBJ1-5, with a possible D match to TRBD1 (6 bases). The CDR3 sequence is 15 residues long. Germline values: CDR1 MDHEN, CDR2 SYDVKM. Trimming took off 4 bases at V and 3 bases at J, with 13 bases between the two ends. The CDR3 DNA reads as TGTGCCAGCAGTTACCTAGGACAGCTCAATCAGCCCCAGCATTTT. Protein: CASSYLGQLNQPQHF.